A selection of T cell receptor beta chains follows, all from one sample in a study of CD8 T cells in ankylosing spondylitis. Each CDR3 protein is one row after TCRdb ran MiXCR on the 5' RACE reads. The sample lists roughly 350,000 distinct CDR3 sequences; roughly 8% were seen once. Sequencing was performed on blood, either unsorted or a sorted T cell fraction (not recorded which). The receptors come from a male donor with ankylosing spondylitis. Both conserved end residues are part of each CDR3. D genes are given only for firm matches. The size entry is marked missing in some rows and otherwise reads once, few, many or a size class.

TRBV5-1	TRBD2	TRBJ2-1	few	TGCGCCAGCGGTTTAGCGGGAGAGGATGAGCAGTTCTTC	CASGLAGEDEQFF
TRBV20-1	TRBD1	TRBJ1-4	few	TGCAGTGCAATAGTGAGGGGACAGGAATTTAATGAAAAACTGTTTTTT	CSAIVRGQEFNEKLFF
TRBV7-9	TRBD1	TRBJ1-2	few	TGTGCCAGCAGCTTCTTACCGGGACAGGGTTACTATGGCTACACCTTC	CASSFLPGQGYYGYTF
TRBV5-1	TRBD1	TRBJ2-7	many	TGCGCCAGCAAACTCGGGACAGGGTACTACGAGCAGTACTTC	CASKLGTGYYEQYF
TRBV5-1	TRBD1	TRBJ1-1	.	TGCGCCAGCAGCTCAGATAAACAGGGGTTTGAAGCTTTCTTT	CASSSDKQGFEAFF
TRBV2	TRBD1	TRBJ2-2	.	TGTGCCGGCCGGGACAGAGTAACCACCGGGGAGCTGTTTTTT	CAGRDRVTTGELFF
TRBV29-1	.	TRBJ2-7	many	TGCAGCGTTGAAGAGGGACAAACGGCCTCCTACGAGCAGTACTTC	CSVEEGQTASYEQYF
TRBV2	TRBD2	TRBJ2-3	many	TGTGCCAGCAGTGCCCTTAGCGGGAACACAGATACGCAGTATTTT	CASSALSGNTDTQYF
TRBV20-1	TRBD2	TRBJ2-2	.	TGCAGTGCAATATCTGGGAGGGCCAGGACCGGGGAGCTGTTTTTT	CSAISGRARTGELFF
TRBV27	TRBD1	TRBJ1-5	.	TGTGCCAGCAGTTCATACCCCTGGACAGGGAGGCATCAGCCCCAGCATTTT	CASSSYPWTGRHQPQHF
TRBV20-1	.	TRBJ2-7	.	TGCAGTGCTAGCCACCGATCCTACGAGCAGTACTTC	CSASHRSYEQYF
TRBV12-3/TRBV12-4	TRBD2	TRBJ2-4	.	TGTGCCAGCAGTTTCCAACCGCTCCCTTCTAGCGGGAGGGCCTTC	CASSFQPLPSSGRAF